This T cell receptor (beta chain) is drawn from a study of PD-L1 blockade in urothelial cancer. Patients' cancers were locally advanced or metastatic urothelial carcinomas. Only in-frame clones appear in the TCRdb table, and some are missing; sequencing was by immunoSEQ multiplex PCR. The repertoire holds roughly 84,000 clones, 82% seen once, with roughly 9.5% in the top ten. This receptor was obtained from a man aged 65 to 85 with urothelial cancer. The starting material was PBMCs, obtained around atezolizumab (anti-PD-L1) treatment.

The CDR3 is CASSAPGGWGDTQYF. CDR3 DNA sequence: TGTGCCAGCAGCGCGCCGGGAGGTTGGGGAGATACGCAGTATTTT. V and J are TRBV11-3 and TRBJ2-3; 7 bases are shared with TRBD2. The CDR3 length is 15 residues. Per germline, CDR1 SGHNT and CDR2 YENEEA. The V and J ends lost 5 bases and 5 bases, in that order; junction bases with no gene match: 10. Complete variable domain (other parts from reference TRBV11-3 and TRBJ2-3): EAGVVQSPRYKIIEKKQPVAFWCNPISGHNTLYWYLQNLGQGPELLIRYENEEAVDDSQLPKDRFSAERLKGVDSTLKIQPAELGDSAVYLCASSAPGGWGDTQYFGPGTRLTVL.